The sequence of this T cell receptor (beta chain) was determined in a study of blood T cell repertoires in COVID-19 (TCRdb year 2020). Study-level background: The collaborator samples originated in the United States, Italy and Spain and spanned the acute and convalescent phases of COVID-19. The sample metadata nearly always contained a de-identified subject ID, COVID-19 status, age in years and sex. The repertoires were released in a freely available public database meant as a resource for research on the immune response to SARS-CoV-2. The prospective study material was composed of cDNA or gDNA derived from T cells, B-cell-depleted T cells, or PBMCs. Samples were obtained from the ongoing ImmuneRACE study (first 160 participants) and from over a thousand subjects provided by 6 global collaborators. HLA class I and class II types, where available, came from metadata supplied by the sample provider rather than from assay-based typing. The dataset comprised deeply sampled blood TCRbeta repertoires from subjects exposed to, actively infected with, or recovered from COVID-19. Study-wide findings and limitations: Clinical and demographic metadata were provided uncurated, with the amount varying by source and participant.

TCRbeta CDR3 regions were amplified from genomic DNA by means of the immunoSEQ Assay, a bias-controlled multiplex PCR. In the source study's methods: The number of nucleated cells in each sample was estimated from the amplification of reference gene primers within the assay. To quantify the absolute abundance of each unique TCRbeta CDR3 rearrangement, sequence reads were collapsed and filtered. For each sample, productive Simpson clonality was calculated as the square root of Simpson's diversity index over productive rearrangements. This immuneACCESS table, as held by TCRdb, lists in-frame sequences with V and J called but not all clones. Of the missing ones, under half trace to an unresolved V gene in checked studies; the others have no known cause. Clone size and V and J calls were adopted from that table, with D and trimming inferred from the DNA. In this sample the table shows over 80,000 clones, 70% to 90% of which occur a single time. The top ten clonotypes cover roughly 8.9% of the sample.

The table lists this clone with a count of one. Its cognate antigen has yet to be identified. The sample holds no much larger clone one base away, and base qualities are not on file. Collaborating institutions collected whole blood in K2EDTA tubes following their own protocols. Collaborator samples were shipped for TCRbeta analysis as frozen whole blood, isolated PBMCs, or DNA extracted from either sample type. CDR1 and CDR2, looked up from the germline V gene, are SGHTA and FQGTGA. The CDR3 spans 13 residues, from the cysteine through the phenylalanine. Only the CDR3 DNA stays, 39 bases, in frame from base 1. Trimming removed 2 bases from V and 1 base from J, leaving 5 bases between the germline ends.

This sequence originates from a man between 45 and 60 years old with acute or convalescent COVID-19. The sample comprised peripheral blood. The sequence is built from TRBV7-3 and TRBJ1-1; the D gene is perhaps TRBD1, from 5 matching bases. The CDR3 has the sequence CASSLGQNTEAFF. The sequenced DNA: TGTGCCAGCAGCTTAGGACAGAACACTGAAGCTTTCTTT.